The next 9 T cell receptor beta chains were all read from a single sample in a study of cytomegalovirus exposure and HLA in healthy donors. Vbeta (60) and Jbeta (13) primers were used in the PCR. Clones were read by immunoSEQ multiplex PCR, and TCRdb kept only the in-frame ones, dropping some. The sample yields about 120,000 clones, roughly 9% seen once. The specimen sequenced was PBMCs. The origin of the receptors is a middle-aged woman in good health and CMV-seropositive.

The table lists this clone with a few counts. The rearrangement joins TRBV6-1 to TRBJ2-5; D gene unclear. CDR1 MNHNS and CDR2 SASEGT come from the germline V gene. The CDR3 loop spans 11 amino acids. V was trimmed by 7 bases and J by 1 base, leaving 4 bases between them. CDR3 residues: CASTLQETQYF. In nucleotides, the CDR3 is TGTGCCAGCACCCTCCAAGAGACCCAGTACTTC.

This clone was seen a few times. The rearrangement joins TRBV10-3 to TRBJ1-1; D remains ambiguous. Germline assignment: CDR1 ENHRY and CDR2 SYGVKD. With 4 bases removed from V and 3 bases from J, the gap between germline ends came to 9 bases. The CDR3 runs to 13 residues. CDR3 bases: TGTGCCATCAGTGGATCGGAGGACACTGAAGCTTTCTTT. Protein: CAISGSEDTEAFF.

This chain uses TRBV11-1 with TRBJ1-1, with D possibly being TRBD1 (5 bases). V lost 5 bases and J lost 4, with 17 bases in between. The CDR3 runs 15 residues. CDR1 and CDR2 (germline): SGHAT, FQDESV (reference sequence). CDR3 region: CASSPGTTGTTEAFF. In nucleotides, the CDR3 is TGTGCCAGCAGCCCAGGGACTACGGGGACCACTGAAGCTTTCTTT.

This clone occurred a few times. The CDR3 sequence: CASSLEGGPIYEQYF. The DNA for the CDR3 is TGCGCCAGCAGCTTGGAAGGGGGCCCAATCTACGAGCAGTACTTC. The chain employs TRBV5-1 and TRBJ2-7; 7 bases map to TRBD1. CDR3 length: 15 residues. Germline-derived CDR1 and CDR2 are SGHRS and YFSETQ. V was pared by 0 bases and J by 3 bases, with 6 bases of the junction left unmatched.

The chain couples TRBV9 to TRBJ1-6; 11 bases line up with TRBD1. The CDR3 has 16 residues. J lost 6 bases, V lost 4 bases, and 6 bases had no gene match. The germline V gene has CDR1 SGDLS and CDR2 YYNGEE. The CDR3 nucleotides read TGTGCCAGCAGCTCAAGGGGGACAGGGGGTAATTCACCCCTCCACTTT. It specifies CASSSRGTGGNSPLHF.

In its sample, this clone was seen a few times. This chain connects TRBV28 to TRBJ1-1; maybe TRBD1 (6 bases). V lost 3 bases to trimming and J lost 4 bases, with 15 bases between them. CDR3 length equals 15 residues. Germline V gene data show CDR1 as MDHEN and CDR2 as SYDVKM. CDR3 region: CASSLWAAQGTEAFF. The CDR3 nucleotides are TGTGCCAGCAGTTTGTGGGCCGCACAGGGCACTGAAGCTTTCTTT.

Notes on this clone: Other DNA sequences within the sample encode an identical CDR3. The chain's CDR3 is CASSTPGSEQFF. CDR3 bases: TGTGCCAGCAGTACACCGGGATCTGAGCAGTTCTTC. The chain has TRBV6-5 and TRBJ2-1, with D possibly TRBD2 on 5 matching bases. Germline V gene lookup returns CDR1 MNHEY and CDR2 SVGAGI. Deletions cut 5 bases from V and 9 bases from J, with 11 bases between. There are 12 residues in the CDR3.

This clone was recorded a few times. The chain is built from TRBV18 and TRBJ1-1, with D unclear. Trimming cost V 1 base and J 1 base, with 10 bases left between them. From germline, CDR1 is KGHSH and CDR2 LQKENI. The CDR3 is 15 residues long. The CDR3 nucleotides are TGTGCCAGCTCACCACAGCCCCCCGGGAACACTGAAGCTTTCTTT. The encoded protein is CASSPQPPGNTEAFF.

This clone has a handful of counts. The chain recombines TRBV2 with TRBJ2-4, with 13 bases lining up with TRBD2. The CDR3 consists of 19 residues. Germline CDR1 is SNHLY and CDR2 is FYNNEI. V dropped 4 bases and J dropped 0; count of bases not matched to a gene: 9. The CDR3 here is CASSATGTSGVGAKNIQYF. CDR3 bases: TGTGCCAGCAGTGCCACCGGGACTAGCGGGGTCGGAGCCAAAAACATTCAGTACTTC.